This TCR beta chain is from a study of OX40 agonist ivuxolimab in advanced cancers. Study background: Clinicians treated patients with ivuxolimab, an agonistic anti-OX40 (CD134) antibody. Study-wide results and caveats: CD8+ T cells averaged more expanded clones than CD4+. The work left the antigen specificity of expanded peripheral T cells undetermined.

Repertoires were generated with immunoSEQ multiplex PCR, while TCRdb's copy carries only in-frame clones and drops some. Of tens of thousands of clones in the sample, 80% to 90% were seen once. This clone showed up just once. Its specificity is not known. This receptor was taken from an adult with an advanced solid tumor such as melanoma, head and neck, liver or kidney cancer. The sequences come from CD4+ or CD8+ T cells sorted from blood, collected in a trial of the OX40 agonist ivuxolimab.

This CDR3 reads CASSSDGGTDSGNTIYF. DNA of the CDR3: TGCGCCAGCAGCTCCGATGGGGGGACGGACTCTGGAAACACCATATATTTT. The chain has TRBV5-1 and TRBJ1-3, with a tentative D call TRBD1 (5 bases). The V gene lost 3 bases and the J gene lost 0 bases, with 16 bases spanning the gap. The CDR3 extends over 17 amino acids. Germline CDR1 is SGHRS and CDR2 is YFSETQ.